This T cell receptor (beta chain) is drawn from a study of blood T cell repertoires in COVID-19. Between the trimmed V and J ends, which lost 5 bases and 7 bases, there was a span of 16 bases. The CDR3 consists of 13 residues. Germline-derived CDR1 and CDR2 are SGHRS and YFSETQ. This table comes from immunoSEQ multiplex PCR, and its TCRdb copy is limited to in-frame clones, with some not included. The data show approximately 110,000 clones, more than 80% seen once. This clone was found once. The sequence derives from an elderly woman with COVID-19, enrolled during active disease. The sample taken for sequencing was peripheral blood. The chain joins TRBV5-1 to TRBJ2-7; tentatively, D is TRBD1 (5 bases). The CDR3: CASSKVGHSEQYF. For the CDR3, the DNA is TGCGCCAGCAGTAAGGTAGGACACTCGGAGCAGTACTTC.